This TCR beta chain was profiled in a study of blood T cell repertoires in COVID-19. Study background: Samples came from the United States, Italy and Spain, spanning acute and convalescent COVID-19.

Per the authors' pipeline: By means of reference gene primer amplification, nucleated cell counts were estimated. Clones were read by immunoSEQ multiplex PCR, and TCRdb kept only the in-frame ones, dropping some. The V and J calls and clone size were taken over from that table, and D and trimming were inferred from the DNA. Of a few hundred thousand clones in the sample, around 89% are singletons; the top ten hold about an eighth. Germline CDR1 and CDR2: SEHNR and FQNEAQ (reference sequence). V was cut by 3 bases and J by 0 bases, with 11 bases left in between. This CDR3 spans 15 amino acids. The receptor was derived from a woman aged 55-69 years with acute or convalescent COVID-19. This chain connects TRBV7-9 to TRBJ1-2; tentative D call: TRBD1 (5 bases). Sequencing was carried out using peripheral blood. The CDR3 DNA follows: TGTGCCAGCAGCTTCTCAGGGTCGGCTAACTATGGCTACACCTTC. Protein product: CASSFSGSANYGYTF.